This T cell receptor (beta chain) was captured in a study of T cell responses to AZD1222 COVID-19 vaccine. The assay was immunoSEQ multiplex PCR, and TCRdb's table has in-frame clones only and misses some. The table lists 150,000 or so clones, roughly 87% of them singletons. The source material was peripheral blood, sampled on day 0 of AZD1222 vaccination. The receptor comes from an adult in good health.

The CDR3 loop is CAISYGTSGSYEQYF. CDR3 DNA: TGTGCCATCAGCTATGGGACTAGCGGGTCCTACGAGCAGTACTTC. The gene calls are TRBV10-3 and TRBJ2-7; 12 positions agree with TRBD2. The trim removed 6 bases at V and 1 base at J, leaving 4 bases unmatched. The CDR3 loop spans 15 amino acids. Germline V gene lookup returns CDR1 ENHRY and CDR2 SYGVKD.